The 12 T cell receptor beta chains below come from one sample, sequenced in a study of vaccination and CD4 T cells after COVID-19 (dated by TCRdb to the early 2020s). This specimen's time point label, per the study, means: late sampling 161 to 241 days after vaccination in three convalescent patients. The treatment or condition label of this sample denotes: approximately nine-day PBMC culture with coronavirus spike peptide pools or control peptides (ViraFEST assay). To prepare the library, PCR was applied. Sequencing used an Illumina iSeq 100. DNA from cultured CD4+ T cells underwent TCR sequencing with the Oncomine TCR Beta short-read assay at the Johns Hopkins FTIC core. TCRdb trimmed the raw reads at Q25, called clones with MiXCR and kept productive beta chains. All rows with the same CDR3 protein become a single entry with the most common DNA and genes. Recorded for this sample are around 23,000 distinct CDR3 sequences; about two fifths of them occurred a single time. Of the sample, around 4.4% falls within the top ten clones.

These receptors have no known antigen. Material: CD4+ T cells from blood, cultured in vitro, obtained about 7 months after SARS-CoV-2 vaccination. All receptors come from a human donor who had recovered from COVID-19.

The J gene is TRBJ2-1, the V gene TRBV20-1; 7 nucleotides agree with TRBD2. Trimming at V came to 6 bases and at J to 5 bases, leaving 7 bases not matched to a gene. The CDR3 spans 13 residues. CDR1 and CDR2 (germline): DFQATT, SNEGSKA (reference sequence). As DNA, the CDR3 is TGCAGTGCGGAATCTAGCGGTCACAATGAGCAGTTCTTC. It codes for CSAESSGHNEQFF.

The chain uses TRBV20-1 and TRBJ1-2; D is perhaps TRBD1 (5 bases). From germline, CDR1 is DFQATT and CDR2 SNEGSKA (reference sequence). The CDR3 loop spans 13 amino acids. The germline V and J ends were trimmed by 3 bases and 5 bases, with 13 bases remaining between them. CDR3 nucleotides: TGCAGTGCTAGCGGGGGGGGAAGGTATGGCTACACCTTC. As protein: CSASGGGRYGYTF.

The rearrangement links TRBV10-3 to TRBJ2-7; no reliable D call. The CDR3 has 13 residues. Germline CDR1 is ENHRY and CDR2 is SYGVKD. V dropped 4 bases and J dropped 5 bases, with 12 bases sitting between them. CDR3: CAISAFRADEQYF. CDR3 nucleotide sequence: TGTGCCATCAGTGCGTTCCGGGCCGACGAGCAGTACTTC.

The V call is TRBV20-1, the J call TRBJ2-7; 9 bases match TRBD1. The CDR3 is 15 residues long. In germline, CDR1 is DFQATT, CDR2 SNEGSKA (reference sequence). Unmatched junction bases numbered 6, after V lost 0 bases and J lost 3 bases. In DNA form, the CDR3 reads TGCAGTGCTAGAGACCCGGGACAGGGCAACTACGAGCAGTACTTC. The encoded protein is CSARDPGQGNYEQYF.

V usage is TRBV19 and J usage is TRBJ2-7; D might be TRBD2 (6 bases). CDR1 and CDR2 (germline): LNHDA, SQIVND (reference sequence). Trimming took off 10 bases at V and 1 base at J, with 14 bases between the two ends. The CDR3 is 13 amino acids. The DNA for the CDR3 is TGTGCCACGTCCCGGGACTCTTCCTACGAGCAGTACTTC. This gives the protein CATSRDSSYEQYF. The full variable domain, rest sourced from reference TRBV19 and TRBJ2-7, is DGGITQSPKYLFRKEGQNVTLSCEQNLNHDAMYWYRQDPGQGLRLIYYSQIVNDFQKGDIAEGYSVSREKKESFPLTVTSAQKNPTAFYLCATSRDSSYEQYFGPGTRLTVT.

This clonotype came up a few times. The chain carries TRBV28 and TRBJ2-7; TRBD2 matches at 10 bases. Germline CDR1 and CDR2: MDHEN and SYDVKM. The CDR3 is 15 amino acids. V gave up 8 bases and J gave up 2 bases; unmatched junction bases: 9. CDR3 amino acids: CASGLLAGPTYEQYF. The DNA of the CDR3 is TGTGCCAGCGGACTACTAGCGGGACCAACCTACGAGCAGTACTTC.

This chain uses TRBV7-8 with TRBJ2-1, with TRBD1 as a possible D gene (6 bases). With 5 bases removed from V and 13 bases from J, the gap between germline ends came to 27 bases. The CDR3 runs to 16 residues. Germline V lookup: CDR1 SGHVS, CDR2 FQNEAQ. The CDR3 coding sequence is TGTGCCAGCAGCACCTCTCGGACAGAACAGAATAACCGACAGTTCTTC. The encoded protein is CASSTSRTEQNNRQFF.

The chain uses TRBV4-2 and TRBJ2-1; maybe TRBD2 (5 bases). There are 16 residues in the CDR3. Trimming left V 4 bases short and J 4 bases short, with 17 bases between. The germline V gene encodes CDR1 LGHNA and CDR2 YNFKEQ. For the CDR3, the DNA is TGTGCCAGCAGCCCCGGCGAGGGTATGTCTTACAATGAGCAGTTCTTC. This translates into CASSPGEGMSYNEQFF.

V is TRBV21-1 and J is TRBJ2-7; no DNA check was done on the table's D call, TRBD2. TRBV21-1 is a listed pseudogene. The CDR3 totals 16 residues. CDR3 coding DNA: TGTGCCAACAGCAAAGCCCTAGCGGGAGTGATCGACGAGCAGTACTTC. Encoded protein: CANSKALAGVIDEQYF.

The table lists this clonotype with a few counts. The chain carries TRBV7-9 and TRBJ2-1; maybe TRBD2 (5 bases). CDR1 SEHNR and CDR2 FQNEAQ come from the germline V gene (reference sequence). CDR3 length: 17 amino acids. V was cut by 5 bases and J by 3 bases, with 20 bases left in between. The CDR3 DNA follows: TGTGCCAGCAGCCCACCTGAGGGTCGGTTAGGCTACAATGAGCAGTTCTTC. Its protein is CASSPPEGRLGYNEQFF.

The table lists this clonotype with a few counts. The chain uses TRBV4-1 and TRBJ2-5; possibly TRBD1 or TRBD2 for D (7 bases each). Trimming left V 2 bases short and J 7 bases short, with 14 bases between. Germline CDR1 reads MGHRA; CDR2 reads YSYEKL. The CDR3 has 14 amino acids. The CDR3 loop reads CASSQFGRGGTQYF. For the CDR3, the DNA is TGCGCCAGCAGCCAATTTGGCAGGGGGGGGACCCAGTACTTC.

This clonotype was counted between two and nine times. The chain uses TRBV6-2 or TRBV6-3 and TRBJ2-7, with TRBD2 matching 9 bases. This CDR3 is 17 amino acids long. Germline assignment: CDR1 MNHEY and CDR2 SVGEGT. With V trimmed by 2 bases and J by 3 bases, 11 bases remained unmatched. The CDR3 protein is CASSYPDRLAGFYEQYF. DNA for the CDR3: TGTGCCAGCAGTTACCCCGATCGGCTAGCGGGGTTCTACGAGCAGTACTTC.